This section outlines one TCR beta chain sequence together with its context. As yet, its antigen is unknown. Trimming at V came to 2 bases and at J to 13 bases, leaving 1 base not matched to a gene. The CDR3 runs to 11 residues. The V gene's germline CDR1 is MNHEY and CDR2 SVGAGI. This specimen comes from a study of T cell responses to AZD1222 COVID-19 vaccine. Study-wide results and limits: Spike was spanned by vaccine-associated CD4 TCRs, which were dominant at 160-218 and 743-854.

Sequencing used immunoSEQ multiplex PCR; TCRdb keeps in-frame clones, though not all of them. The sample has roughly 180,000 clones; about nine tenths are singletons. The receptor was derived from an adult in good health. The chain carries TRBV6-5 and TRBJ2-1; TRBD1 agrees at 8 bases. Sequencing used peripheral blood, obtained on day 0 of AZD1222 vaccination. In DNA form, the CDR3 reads TGTGCCAGCAGTTACGGACAGGGCCAGTTCTTC. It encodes CASSYGQGQFF.